This T cell receptor beta chain was sequenced in a study of cytomegalovirus exposure and HLA in healthy donors. Study-wide points: Cytomegalovirus-associated status was assigned to about 170 TCR beta chains.

CDR3 size: 18 residues. From germline, CDR1 is SGHVS and CDR2 FQNEAQ. V shed 5 bases, J shed 6 bases, and the junction held 21 bases outside the gene matches. Only a few counts were recorded for this clone. The antigen remains unidentified. The study ran its PCR with 60 Vbeta and 13 Jbeta primers. TCRdb's copy holds only in-frame clones and misses some; the assay was immunoSEQ multiplex PCR. The sample lists 120,000 or so clones; around 66% were seen once. Sample: PBMCs. The sequence was obtained from a young man in good health and CMV-seronegative. V and J are TRBV7-8 and TRBJ2-7; TRBD2 matches at 8 bases. CDR3 bases: TGTGCCAGCAGCCCCCATGATGGTAGCGGGATCCCTGGGTTCGAGCAGTACTTC. It codes for CASSPHDGSGIPGFEQYF.